A single sample gave rise to the 11 T cell receptor beta chains below, sequenced in a study of cytomegalovirus exposure and HLA in healthy donors. 60 Vbeta and 13 Jbeta primers were used in PCR. Sequencing used immunoSEQ multiplex PCR; TCRdb keeps in-frame clones, though not all of them. Here the sample spans under 200,000 clones, more than 70% being singletons. Sequencing input: PBMCs. The receptors come from a boy aged 2-9 years in good health and CMV-seronegative.

The chain employs TRBV10-3 and TRBJ2-7; weak D call: TRBD2 (5 bases). V lost 6 bases and J 5 bases, leaving 11 bases between the germline ends. The CDR3 totals 12 residues. Germline V gene sequence: CDR1 ENHRY, CDR2 SYGVKD. CDR3 nucleotides: TGTGCCATCAGCAAACGTAGCGACGAGCAGTACTTC. Amino acid sequence: CAISKRSDEQYF.

The J gene is TRBJ2-7, the V gene TRBV18; TRBD1 matches at 12 bases. The V gene end was trimmed by 3 bases and the J gene end by 1 base; junction bases not matched to a gene: 1. Germline V CDR1 and CDR2: KGHSH, LQKENI. The CDR3 has 15 amino acids. The CDR3 DNA is TGTGCCAGCTCACCGGGACAGGGGGCTTCCTACGAGCAGTACTTC. This encodes CASSPGQGASYEQYF.

The V gene is TRBV7-9, the J gene TRBJ2-7; TRBD2 agrees at 10 bases. CDR3 length: 19 residues. CDR1 is SEHNR, CDR2 FQNEAQ, per germline (reference sequence). Losses at the gene ends were 5 bases for V and 3 bases for J; bases not matched to a gene: 19. In nucleotides, the CDR3 is TGTGCCAGCAGCGGATCGGCTAGCGGGAGTGGGGAAGGGTACTACGAGCAGTACTTC. Its protein product is CASSGSASGSGEGYYEQYF.

CDR3 amino acids: CATSRDRGTGLYNEQFF. The CDR3 DNA reads TGTGCCACCAGCAGAGATCGAGGGACAGGGTTATACAATGAGCAGTTCTTC. The V call is TRBV15, the J call TRBJ2-1; TRBD1 matches 9 bases. CDR1 is LNHNV, CDR2 YYDKDF, per germline (reference sequence). Trimming took 0 bases from V and 4 from J; bases not matched to a gene: 7. The CDR3 has 17 residues.

CDR3 sequence: CASSEGTVRTEKLFF. The CDR3 DNA follows: TGTGCCAGCAGCGAAGGGACAGTCAGGACTGAAAAACTGTTTTTT. This chain links TRBV9 with TRBJ1-4, with 7 bases identical to TRBD1. The CDR3 spans 15 residues. J gave up 7 bases and V 3 bases, and 9 bases lay outside the gene matches. The germline V gene has CDR1 SGDLS and CDR2 YYNGEE.

The V call is TRBV10-3, the J call TRBJ1-2; D not resolved. V was pared by 6 bases and J by 1 base, with 15 bases between. The CDR3 runs 15 residues. CDR1 and CDR2 from the germline V gene are ENHRY and SYGVKD. The CDR3 reads CAIRRVGSFNYGYTF. The CDR3 DNA follows: TGTGCCATCAGGAGGGTAGGGTCTTTTAACTATGGCTACACCTTC.

J is TRBJ2-3 and V is TRBV11-2, with TRBD2 matching over 10 bases. The junction had 13 bases not matched to a gene; V was cut back by 8 bases and J by 2 bases. Per the germline V gene, CDR1 is SGHAT and CDR2 is FQNNGV. This CDR3 spans 17 amino acids. CDR3 sequence: CASSQGASGRATDTQYF. The CDR3 DNA follows: TGTGCCAGCTCCCAGGGGGCTAGCGGGAGAGCCACAGATACGCAGTATTTT.

This clone was observed a few times. This chain uses TRBV5-4 with TRBJ2-7, with 9 bases that match TRBD2. V shed 3 bases and J 0 bases; nucleotides not matched to a gene: 10. In germline, CDR1 is SGHNT, CDR2 YYREEE (reference sequence). The CDR3 has 17 residues. The CDR3, as DNA: TGTGCCAGCAGCTCGGGGACAGCGGGAGGTCGCTCCTACGAGCAGTACTTC. Its translation: CASSSGTAGGRSYEQYF. Together with reference TRBV5-4 and TRBJ2-7, the CDR3 gives the full variable domain: ETGVTQSPTHLIKTRGQQVTLRCSSQSGHNTVSWYQQALGQGPQFIFQYYREEENGRGNFPPRFSGLQFPNYSSELNVNALELDDSALYLCASSSGTAGGRSYEQYFGPGTRLTVT.

V gene TRBV29-1 combines with J gene TRBJ2-1; TRBD1 matches at 9 bases. Trimming at V came to 1 base and at J to 1 base, leaving 8 bases not matched to a gene. The CDR3 runs to 17 residues. CDR1 and CDR2 (germline): SQVTM, ANQGSEA. The CDR3 bases are TGCAGCGTTGAAGCGGCGAAGACAGGGGGGTCCTACAATGAGCAGTTCTTC. Its protein product is CSVEAAKTGGSYNEQFF.

The rearrangement uses TRBV5-6 and TRBJ1-1, with 8 nucleotides matching TRBD1. V shed 4 bases, J shed 4 bases, and the junction held 6 bases outside the gene matches. Per the germline V gene, CDR1 is SGHDT and CDR2 is YYEEEE. The CDR3 totals 14 residues. The CDR3 loop is CASSDYRGGTEAFF. CDR3 nucleotide sequence: TGTGCCAGCAGCGATTACAGGGGGGGCACTGAAGCTTTCTTT. Complete variable domain (other parts from reference TRBV5-6 and TRBJ1-1): DAGVTQSPTHLIKTRGQQVTLRCSPKSGHDTVSWYQQALGQGPQFIFQYYEEEERQRGNFPDRFSGHQFPNYSSELNVNALLLGDSALYLCASSDYRGGTEAFFGQGTRLTVV.

V is TRBV19 and J is TRBJ2-7; D is uncertain. V lost 3 bases to trimming and J lost 1 base, with 7 bases between them. Germline-derived CDR1 and CDR2 are LNHDA and SQIVND (reference sequence). The CDR3 is 13 residues long. CDR3 DNA: TGTGCCAGTAGTATCGAACAGTCCTACGAGCAGTACTTC. Amino acid sequence: CASSIEQSYEQYF. Drawing the rest from reference TRBV19 and TRBJ2-7, the complete variable domain is DGGITQSPKYLFRKEGQNVTLSCEQNLNHDAMYWYRQDPGQGLRLIYYSQIVNDFQKGDIAEGYSVSREKKESFPLTVTSAQKNPTAFYLCASSIEQSYEQYFGPGTRLTVT.